The 11 T cell receptor beta chains below come from one sample, sequenced in a study of regulatory T cells in long-lasting Graves disease. Described time point: persistent/refractory GD, antithyroid drugs over 5 years with positive TRAb. Following extraction of RNA from PBMCs, that RNA was used to make the TCR library. Arm-PCR with iRepertoire HTBI primers amplified the CDR3 regions for these TCR beta libraries. TCRdb processed the multiplex PCR reads anew with MiXCR; each CDR3 protein has one entry. Of about 430,000 distinct CDR3 sequences in the sample, roughly 23% were seen once. Here the sequenced sample was peripheral blood mononuclear cells (PBMCs), taken when the disease was refractory, from a patient treated with antithyroid drugs. These receptors came from a female donor with Graves disease.

To note about this clonotype: A far larger clone is one nucleotide away, so this likely arose from a read error. This sequence joins TRBV2 and TRBJ2-4; no clear D gene. The DNA end lines up better with TRBJ1-2; the J call may be wrong. The CDR3 loop spans 12 amino acids. Germline CDR1 and CDR2: SNHLY and FYNNEI. The CDR3 region is CASSADKNGYTF. CDR3 sequence (DNA): TGTGCCAGCAGTGCTGACAAAAATGGCTACACCTTC.

CDR3 in DNA: TGTGCCAGCAGCTCGGACAGGGGGACAGATACGCAGTATTTT. As protein: CASSSDRGTDTQYF. The rearrangement joins TRBV9 to TRBJ2-3; TRBD1 agrees at 10 bases. V lost 4 bases, J lost 3 bases, and 2 bases stayed unmatched. The length of the CDR3 is 14 residues. Germline V gives CDR1 SGDLS, CDR2 YYNGEE.

This clonotype occurred a few times. The J gene is TRBJ2-3, the V gene TRBV3-1; TRBD1 or TRBD2 may be the D gene (5 bases each). Germline CDR1 LGHDT, CDR2 YNNKEL (reference sequence). V was pared by 6 bases and J by 3 bases, with 13 bases between. This CDR3 comprises 14 residues. CDR3 coding DNA: TGTGCCAGCAGGAGGGGAGAGGGAACAGATACGCAGTATTTT. Protein sequence: CASRRGEGTDTQYF.

The chain links TRBV15 to TRBJ2-4, with TRBD2 identical over 7 bases. This CDR3 is 15 amino acids long. CDR1 LNHNV and CDR2 YYDKDF come from the germline V gene (reference sequence). Unmatched junction bases numbered 13, after V lost 7 bases and J lost 7 bases. The CDR3 DNA is TGTGCCACCACGAGGGGAACCGGAGCGGGGAACATTCAGTACTTC. Encoded protein: CATTRGTGAGNIQYF.

This clonotype came up many times. The rearrangement joins TRBV7-2 to TRBJ2-5, with D possibly matching TRBD1 (5 bases). This CDR3 has 13 amino acids. Germline V gene data show CDR1 as SGHTA and CDR2 as FQGNSA. V was shortened by 3 bases and J by 4 bases, with 9 bases between the two germline ends. The CDR3 DNA follows: TGTGCCAGCAGCTTCAATACAGGAGAGACCCAGTACTTC. Protein sequence: CASSFNTGETQYF. Full variable domain (outside the CDR3, taken from reference TRBV7-2 and TRBJ2-5): GAGVSQSPSNKVTEKGKDVELRCDPISGHTALYWYRQSLGQGLEFLIYFQGNSAPDKSGLPSDRFSAERTGGSVSTLTIQRTQQEDSAVYLCASSFNTGETQYFGPGTRLLVL.

This clonotype was detected ten times or more. The chain uses TRBV20-1 and TRBJ1-1, with D perhaps matching TRBD1 (6 bases). This CDR3 is built from 15 residues. V was pared by 0 bases and J by 0 bases, with 11 bases between. Looked up from germline, CDR1 is DFQATT and CDR2 is SNEGSKA (reference sequence). The DNA for the CDR3 is TGCAGTGCTAGAGACAGGGGAGGAGTGAACACTGAAGCTTTCTTT. Translation: CSARDRGGVNTEAFF.

This clonotype was seen a handful of times. This chain links TRBV5-4 with TRBJ1-2; D perhaps matches TRBD1 (5 bases). Looked up from germline, CDR1 is SGHNT and CDR2 is YYREEE (reference sequence). Trimming took 2 bases from V and 2 from J, leaving 19 bases between them. The CDR3 has 17 amino acids. In DNA, the CDR3 is TGTGCCAGCAGCTTCATGACCAGGGCCGGGGAAAACTATGGCTACACCTTC. Translated, it gives CASSFMTRAGENYGYTF.

In this sample, this clonotype turned up many times. J is TRBJ1-6 and V is TRBV2, with TRBD1 identical over 10 bases. This CDR3 comprises 14 residues. CDR1 and CDR2 from the germline V gene are SNHLY and FYNNEI. After removal of 6 bases from V and 10 bases from J, the junction contained 6 bases not matched to a gene. The CDR3 is CASRVGTGVSPLHF. CDR3 in DNA: TGTGCCAGCAGGGTAGGGACAGGGGTATCACCCCTCCACTTT.

This clonotype has ten or more counts. The V and J genes are TRBV5-1 and TRBJ2-7; either TRBD1 or TRBD2 may supply D (5 bases each). CDR1 is SGHRS and CDR2 is YFSETQ in the germline V gene. V lost 4 bases to trimming and J lost 5 bases, with 16 bases between them. The CDR3 contains 14 residues. The CDR3 loop is CASSASGSSHEQYF. The CDR3, as DNA: TGCGCCAGCAGCGCATCAGGGAGTTCTCACGAGCAGTACTTC.

This clonotype was recorded only once. The rearrangement joins TRBV28 to TRBJ2-1; TRBD2 matches at 9 bases. The CDR3 consists of 14 residues. The V and J ends lost 3 bases and 7 bases, in that order; junction bases with no gene match: 4. Germline CDR1 and CDR2: MDHEN and SYDVKM. The CDR3 nucleotides read TGTGCCAGCAGTTTCCGGGCGGGAGGGAATGAGCAGTTCTTC. It codes for CASSFRAGGNEQFF. The variable domain in full, completed from reference TRBV28 and TRBJ2-1, reads DVKVTQSSRYLVKRTGEKVFLECVQDMDHENMFWYRQDPGLGLRLIYFSYDVKMKEKGDIPEGYSVSREKKERFSLILESASTNQTSMYLCASSFRAGGNEQFFGPGTRLTVL.

The table lists this clonotype with many counts. The chain has TRBV28 and TRBJ1-6; D ambiguous. Between the trimmed V and J ends, which lost 6 bases and 6 bases, there was a span of 6 bases. The CDR3 consists of 12 residues. Germline lookup yields CDR1 MDHEN and CDR2 SYDVKM. The CDR3 loop is CASRRVNSPLHF. As DNA, the CDR3 is TGTGCCAGCAGGCGCGTTAATTCACCCCTCCACTTT.